This T cell receptor beta chain was recovered during a study of CD8 T cells in ankylosing spondylitis. General study findings and limits: Some of the motif variants had earlier been found in reactive arthritis patients' fluid and blood. The clones that were linked to disease were reported to be significantly enriched in matched synovial fluid samples from ankylosing spondylitis patients. CD8+ cells made up the disease-linked clones, which were relatively rare in peripheral blood. A motif in TCR beta, a set of eight highly homologous variants, appeared characteristic of ankylosing spondylitis blood.

The CDR3 covers 15 residues. This clonotype was seen a few times. Its matching antigen is unknown. TCR beta libraries were made by quantitative 5'-RACE with molecular barcodes. TCRdb processed the 5' RACE reads anew with MiXCR; each CDR3 protein has one entry. The table lists fewer than 750,000 distinct CDR3 sequences, around 17% of them singletons. The receptor comes from a male donor with ankylosing spondylitis. The sample taken for sequencing was blood, either unsorted or a sorted T cell fraction (not recorded which). The rearrangement uses TRBV21-1 and TRBJ2-5; TRBD2 is taken as the D call from the table, unchecked against the DNA. TRBV21-1 is a recognized pseudogene. This CDR3 is CASSKETSGRKTQYF. The CDR3 nucleotides read TGTGCCAGCAGCAAAGAGACTAGCGGGAGAAAGACCCAGTACTTC.